The 2 T cell receptor beta chains below were found in one sample sequenced in a study of shared clonotypes between healthy human individuals. Sequencing used immunoSEQ multiplex PCR; TCRdb keeps in-frame clones, though not all of them. The data show about 2.4 million clones, more than 90% seen once. Sequenced sample: naive CD4+ T cells sorted from blood. The subset is: CD45RA+ positively selected. The receptors originated from a man aged 18 to 29 in good health.

This clone has just one count. The chain employs TRBV10-3 and TRBJ2-2; perhaps TRBD1 as D (5 bases). CDR1 and CDR2 from the germline V gene are ENHRY and SYGVKD. The length of the CDR3 is 14 residues. V shed 4 bases and J shed 0 bases, with 6 bases lying between them. CDR3 amino acids: CAISAGPNTGELFF. DNA of the CDR3: TGTGCCATCAGTGCAGGGCCGAACACCGGGGAGCTGTTTTTT.

The chain couples TRBV10-1 to TRBJ1-2; no firm D call. V was pared by 2 bases and J by 2 bases, with 6 bases between. This CDR3 has 13 residues. The germline V gene encodes CDR1 WNHNN and CDR2 SYGVQD (reference sequence). CDR3 nucleotide sequence: TGCGCCAGCAGTGAGAAGCGCAACTATGGCTACACCTTC. It specifies CASSEKRNYGYTF.